The present entry profiles one T cell receptor (beta chain) with its context. This clonotype came up a few times. No cognate antigen has been identified for it. It has no much larger one-base neighbor in the sample; base qualities were not kept. This sample stems from a study of response to subunit inactivated influenza vaccine (dated by TCRdb to the late 2010s). Turning to the overall study: The study used deep quantitative T cell receptor repertoire profiling to track responses to a trivalent subunit inactivated influenza vaccine.

Receptor amplification or capture employed RT-PCR. TCRdb shows the sequencer as Illumina HiSeq 2500. The public reads were reprocessed in TCRdb via fastp at Q25 and MiXCR, keeping in-frame beta chains. Rows with one shared CDR3 protein collapse into an entry with the most common genes and DNA. The table for this sample lists about 780,000 distinct CDR3 sequences; about 18% of them were counted only once. The top ten constitute roughly a tenth of the sample. V sheds 1 base and J sheds 3 bases, leaving 16 bases between their ends. The germline V gene (reference sequence) sets CDR1 to DFQATT and CDR2 to SNEGSKA. The CDR3 goes from the cysteine to the phenylalanine over 16 residues. The entry retains the CDR3 DNA only, 48 bases that are in frame from base 1. General study outcomes and caveats: The authors proposed that each seasonal influenza vaccination may bring in only a limited number of new T cells.

The sequence is built from TRBV20-1 and TRBJ2-1; TRBD2 is a weak D gene call, 6 bases matching. The clonotype comes from a man aged 45-60 years who received an inactivated influenza vaccine. Donor details come from another sample of the same person, matched by shared clones. The sequences come from PBMCs from blood, collected roughly 5 days after vaccination. Read as DNA, the sequence is TGCAGTGCTAGAGCTACTCGGGGGACCCTCTACAATGAGCAGTTCTTC. This is translated as CSARATRGTLYNEQFF.